Below, 29 T cell receptor beta chains from the same sample are listed, as sequenced in a study of T cells after yellow fever vaccination. TCRdb recomputed calls from the 5' RACE reads with MiXCR, one row per CDR3 protein. This table has around 590,000 distinct CDR3 sequences, 10% to 15% appearing once. The material was PBMCs, obtained on the day of the yellow fever booster vaccination. The origin of the receptors is a man aged 30 to 39 who received the YFV17D yellow fever vaccine.

This clonotype was seen more than once but under ten times. CDR3 DNA: TGTGCCAGCAGGCGGGCCCAGAGCGAGCAGTACTTC. This codes for CASRRAQSEQYF. The J gene is TRBJ2-7, the V gene TRBV6-5; D possibly corresponds to TRBD2 (5 bases). The germline V gene has CDR1 MNHEY and CDR2 SVGAGI. The CDR3 is 12 amino acids. The ends were cut back, 6 bases at V and 6 bases at J, with 12 bases in the middle.

The chain is built from TRBV7-9 and TRBJ2-1; unclear D gene. The CDR3 sequence is 12 residues long. CDR1 and CDR2 (germline): SEHNR, FQNEAQ (reference sequence). Between the trimmed V and J ends, which lost 5 bases and 8 bases, there was a span of 10 bases. The CDR3: CASSIRVDEQFF. Here the CDR3 DNA reads TGTGCCAGCAGCATAAGGGTGGATGAGCAGTTCTTC.

The chain carries TRBV5-8 and TRBJ2-2, with TRBD2 identical over 9 bases. The J segment lost 7 bases and the V segment lost 5 bases, leaving 9 bases of the junction unmatched. CDR1 and CDR2 (germline): SGHTS, YDEGEE. The CDR3 runs to 15 residues. DNA of the CDR3: TGTGCCAGCAGAACCGGGACTAGCTCTCGCGGGGAGCTGTTTTTT. This translates into CASRTGTSSRGELFF.

This clonotype was seen a few times. The V call is TRBV19, the J call TRBJ2-7; no firm D call. Germline V CDR1 and CDR2: LNHDA, SQIVND (reference sequence). V was clipped by 0 bases and J by 4 bases, with 7 bases between them. The CDR3 loop spans 13 amino acids. CDR3 in amino acids: CASSIDPQYEQYF. DNA of the CDR3: TGTGCCAGTAGTATAGATCCCCAGTACGAGCAGTACTTC.

This clonotype was recorded a few times. The J gene is TRBJ1-6, the V gene TRBV12-3 or TRBV12-4; maybe TRBD1 (6 bases). V lost 3 bases and J lost 7, with 13 bases in between. The CDR3 runs 15 residues. CDR3 coding DNA: TGTGCCAGCAGTTTCGGGACAATCCCGAATTCACCCCTCCACTTT. Translated: CASSFGTIPNSPLHF.

The table lists this clonotype with many counts. The chain employs TRBV12-3 or TRBV12-4 and TRBJ2-5; D remains unclear. The V and J ends lost 3 bases and 5 bases respectively, with 13 bases between them. The CDR3 loop spans 14 amino acids. The CDR3 region is CASSFRRSGETQYF. The DNA for the CDR3 is TGTGCCAGCAGTTTTAGGCGGTCCGGGGAGACCCAGTACTTC.

The chain recombines TRBV12-3 or TRBV12-4 with TRBJ2-3; a possible D gene is TRBD2 (6 bases). There are 14 residues in the CDR3. The V end lost 3 bases, the J end lost 5 bases, and 12 bases lay between the germline ends. This CDR3 is CASSFGGSGDTQYF. Written as DNA, the CDR3 is TGTGCCAGCAGTTTTGGGGGGAGTGGAGATACGCAGTATTTT.

V is TRBV28 and J is TRBJ2-1, with 9 positions matching TRBD2. CDR1 is MDHEN and CDR2 is SYDVKM in the germline V gene. The CDR3 is 13 amino acids. Germline trimming cut 8 bases from V and 9 bases from J; bases unmatched to any gene: 8. DNA of the CDR3: TGTGCCAGCGTCAGCGGGAGGATCAGTGAGCAGTTCTTC. This translates into CASVSGRISEQFF.

This clonotype has ten or more counts. This sequence joins TRBV7-8 and TRBJ1-5; D gene unclear. From germline, CDR1 is SGHVS and CDR2 FQNEAQ. Trimming stripped 2 bases from V and 4 bases from J, with 6 bases between. This CDR3 spans 13 amino acids. DNA of the CDR3: TGTGCCAGCAGCTTAAGACGGAATCAGCCCCAGCATTTT. It encodes CASSLRRNQPQHF.

The chain recombines TRBV28 with TRBJ2-3; 11 bases fit TRBD2. The junction had 7 bases not matched to a gene; V was cut back by 1 base and J by 4 bases. Per germline, CDR1 MDHEN and CDR2 SYDVKM. The CDR3 covers 17 residues. For the CDR3, the DNA is TGTGCCAGCAGTTTATTATCCCTAGCGGGAGGTCCAGATACGCAGTATTTT. Translated: CASSLLSLAGGPDTQYF.

This clonotype was counted between two and nine times. The chain couples TRBV28 to TRBJ2-3; weak D call: TRBD2 (6 bases). V dropped 6 bases and J dropped 6 bases, with 25 bases sitting between them. This CDR3 spans 17 amino acids. Germline CDR1 and CDR2: MDHEN and SYDVKM. The CDR3 protein is CASSLPGPGRGADTQYF. CDR3 bases: TGTGCCAGCAGCTTACCGGGCCCCGGGCGCGGGGCTGATACGCAGTATTTT. The full variable domain, with the rest looked up from reference TRBV28 and TRBJ2-3, is DVKVTQSSRYLVKRTGEKVFLECVQDMDHENMFWYRQDPGLGLRLIYFSYDVKMKEKGDIPEGYSVSREKKERFSLILESASTNQTSMYLCASSLPGPGRGADTQYFGPGTRLTVL.

There are a few counts of this clonotype. V usage is TRBV5-1 and J usage is TRBJ2-1; 8 nucleotides align to TRBD2. Looked up from germline, CDR1 is SGHRS and CDR2 is YFSETQ. This CDR3 is built from 15 residues. V shed 1 base, J shed 4 bases, and the junction held 4 bases outside the gene matches. The CDR3 sequence: CASSLTTSGYNEQFF. CDR3 coding DNA: TGCGCCAGCAGCTTGACAACTAGCGGTTACAATGAGCAGTTCTTC.

This clonotype came up a few times. The J gene is TRBJ2-7, the V gene TRBV20-1, with a possible D match to TRBD2 (6 bases). The CDR3 is made up of 12 amino acids. Germline loops: CDR1 DFQATT, CDR2 SNEGSKA (reference sequence). The V and J ends lost 3 bases and 4 bases respectively, with 10 bases between them. The CDR3 DNA follows: TGCAGTGCTAGTGGGGGGATATACGAGCAGTACTTC. As protein: CSASGGIYEQYF.

This clonotype turned up a few times. This chain joins TRBV7-8 and TRBJ2-3; the D is unclear. With 5 bases removed from V and 7 bases from J, the gap between germline ends came to 16 bases. The CDR3 consists of 14 residues. The germline V gene has CDR1 SGHVS and CDR2 FQNEAQ. As DNA, the CDR3 is TGTGCCAGCAGCCCCCTCGGTGAGGTGAATACGCAGTATTTT. Translated, it gives CASSPLGEVNTQYF.

The chain employs TRBV2 and TRBJ2-1, with D perhaps assigned TRBD1 or TRBD2 (5 bases each). The germline V gene encodes CDR1 SNHLY and CDR2 FYNNEI. The V and J ends lost 8 bases and 12 bases respectively, with 23 bases between them. The CDR3 runs 14 residues. The CDR3 DNA reads as TGTGCCAGCGGCTTGGGGCCCGCAGATGGGGGGCAGTTCTTC. This encodes CASGLGPADGGQFF.

The rearrangement links TRBV5-1 to TRBJ2-3; D is unresolved. Germline assignment: CDR1 SGHRS and CDR2 YFSETQ. The CDR3 length is 12 residues. The V end lost 4 bases, the J end lost 6 bases, and 9 bases lay between the germline ends. The CDR3 spells CASSEPRDTQYF. CDR3 DNA: TGCGCCAGCAGCGAACCACGGGATACGCAGTATTTT.

This clonotype was detected only once. The chain is built from TRBV5-4 and TRBJ1-1, with 7 nucleotides matching TRBD1. The V gene's germline CDR1 is SGHNT and CDR2 YYREEE (reference sequence). The CDR3 loop spans 13 amino acids. The ends lost 7 bases at V and 1 base at J; junction bases unmatched: 4. CDR3 in DNA: TGTGCCAGCGGGACAGTTGGGAACACTGAAGCTTTCTTT. It specifies CASGTVGNTEAFF. Variable domain in full (rest from reference TRBV5-4 and TRBJ1-1): ETGVTQSPTHLIKTRGQQVTLRCSSQSGHNTVSWYQQALGQGPQFIFQYYREEENGRGNFPPRFSGLQFPNYSSELNVNALELDDSALYLCASGTVGNTEAFFGQGTRLTVV.

This clonotype was seen many times. The chain employs TRBV5-1 and TRBJ2-1; weak D call: TRBD2 (5 bases). CDR3 length equals 14 residues. V gave up 0 bases and J gave up 8 bases, with 12 bases separating them. Germline V CDR1 and CDR2: SGHRS, YFSETQ. The CDR3 here is CASSLARESDEQFF. CDR3 sequence (DNA): TGCGCCAGCAGCTTGGCCCGGGAAAGCGATGAGCAGTTCTTC.

V and J are TRBV20-1 and TRBJ2-3, with D uncertain. This CDR3 has 14 amino acids. Germline values: CDR1 DFQATT, CDR2 SNEGSKA (reference sequence). V was clipped by 3 bases and J by 0 bases, with 10 bases between them. The CDR3 is CSARDPISTDTQYF. DNA of the CDR3: TGCAGTGCTAGGGACCCGATCAGCACAGATACGCAGTATTTT.

This chain connects TRBV24-1 to TRBJ2-1; no clear D gene. V lost 2 bases and J lost 7, with 11 bases in between. Germline values: CDR1 KGHDR, CDR2 SFDVKD. This CDR3 comprises 14 residues. CDR3 loop: CATSDYLRSNEQFF. In DNA, the CDR3 is TGTGCCACCAGTGATTACCTGCGCAGTAATGAGCAGTTCTTC.

The rearrangement uses TRBV10-2 and TRBJ2-2, with no clear D. Germline CDR1 and CDR2: WSHSY and SAAADI. The CDR3 loop spans 11 amino acids. V was clipped by 11 bases and J by 6 bases, with 10 bases between them. The CDR3 loop is CASLTPGELFF. CDR3 DNA sequence: TGCGCCTCCCTGACCCCCGGGGAGCTGTTTTTT.

The chain carries TRBV7-3 and TRBJ2-2; 8 bases fit TRBD2. The CDR3 length is 19 residues. The germline V gene has CDR1 SGHTA and CDR2 FQGTGA. The junction had 14 bases not matched to a gene; V was cut back by 5 bases and J by 0 bases. CDR3 protein: CASSPLPGLEFANTGELFF. The CDR3 DNA reads TGTGCCAGCAGCCCCTTACCGGGACTAGAATTCGCGAACACCGGGGAGCTGTTTTTT.

This clonotype was seen at least ten times. The chain recombines TRBV4-3 with TRBJ1-2; 8 nucleotides align to TRBD1. The CDR3 runs to 14 residues. Germline CDR1 is LGHNA and CDR2 is YSLEER. Losses at the gene ends were 4 bases for V and 6 bases for J; bases not matched to a gene: 7. This chain's CDR3 is CASSLEDRANGYTF. Written as DNA, the CDR3 is TGCGCCAGCAGCCTAGAGGACAGGGCAAATGGCTACACCTTC.

Only a few counts were recorded for this clonotype. The V call is TRBV7-2, the J call TRBJ2-2; D gene ambiguous. V was cut by 1 base and J by 4 bases, with 13 bases left in between. This CDR3 contains 16 residues. Germline loops: CDR1 SGHTA, CDR2 FQGNSA. Written as DNA, the CDR3 is TGTGCCAGCAGCTTAGTATTCGGAGACTCCACCGGGGAGCTGTTTTTT. This encodes CASSLVFGDSTGELFF.

This clonotype turned up a few times. CDR3 in DNA: TGTGCCAGCAGCACTACAGCCCAAGAGACCCAGTACTTC. It codes for CASSTTAQETQYF. J is TRBJ2-5 and V is TRBV7-2, with no clear D. From germline, CDR1 is SGHTA and CDR2 FQGNSA. The CDR3 spans 13 residues. V was pared by 5 bases and J by 1 base, with 8 bases between.

The chain combines TRBV5-1 with TRBJ1-5, with D perhaps matching TRBD1 (6 bases). Trimming left V 2 bases short and J 5 bases short, with 14 bases between. CDR3 length equals 15 residues. Germline V CDR1 and CDR2: SGHRS, YFSETQ. The CDR3 is CASSFPPGHDQPQHF. As DNA, the CDR3 is TGCGCCAGCAGCTTCCCACCGGGACATGATCAGCCCCAGCATTTT.

In its sample, this clonotype was seen a few times. The genes are TRBV7-8 and TRBJ2-1; D remains unclear. V was clipped by 0 bases and J by 4 bases, with 7 bases between them. The CDR3 consists of 14 residues. Looked up from germline, CDR1 is SGHVS and CDR2 is FQNEAQ. This CDR3 reads CASSLAPVYNEQFF. In DNA, the CDR3 is TGTGCCAGCAGCTTAGCCCCGGTGTACAATGAGCAGTTCTTC.

This clonotype came up a few times. V usage is TRBV4-3 and J usage is TRBJ2-6; D is ambiguous. The V gene lost 2 bases and the J gene lost 0 bases, with 11 bases spanning the gap. This CDR3 contains 17 residues. Germline assignment: CDR1 LGHNA and CDR2 YSLEER. CDR3 sequence: CASSQHPSGSGANVLTF. The DNA for the CDR3 is TGCGCCAGCAGCCAACACCCATCGGGCTCTGGGGCCAACGTCCTGACTTTC.

This clonotype was seen a few times. This rearrangement joins TRBV4-2 to TRBJ2-1, with D perhaps matching TRBD2 (6 bases). The CDR3 sequence is 15 residues long. V dropped 2 bases and J dropped 1 base, with 9 bases sitting between them. Germline assignment: CDR1 LGHNA and CDR2 YNFKEQ. The CDR3: CASSQPGESYNEQFF. CDR3 coding DNA: TGTGCCAGCAGCCAACCGGGAGAATCCTACAATGAGCAGTTCTTC.